The source of this T cell receptor (beta chain) is a study of blood T cell repertoires in COVID-19. Study-wide background: Whether acute or convalescent, the COVID-19 samples came from the United States, Italy and Spain.

This clone occurred a few times. How the authors handled the data: Quantification of nucleated cells was approximated via reference gene primer amplification. The assay was immunoSEQ multiplex PCR, and TCRdb's table has in-frame clones only and misses some. The V and J calls and clone size come from that table; D and trimming were worked out from the DNA. The sample contains a few hundred thousand clones, roughly 84% of which appear only once. The TCR sequence derives from a woman aged 18-29 years with acute or convalescent COVID-19. The sequencing sample was made of peripheral blood.

CDR3 residues: CASSLASVGAWGNEQFF. DNA of the CDR3: TGTGCCAGCAGCTTAGCGTCTGTAGGGGCTTGGGGTAATGAGCAGTTCTTC. This rearrangement joins TRBV7-6 to TRBJ2-1; D is perhaps TRBD1 (5 bases). CDR1 and CDR2 (germline): SGHVS, FNYEAQ. The CDR3 totals 17 residues. V was pared by 0 bases and J by 7 bases, with 19 bases between.